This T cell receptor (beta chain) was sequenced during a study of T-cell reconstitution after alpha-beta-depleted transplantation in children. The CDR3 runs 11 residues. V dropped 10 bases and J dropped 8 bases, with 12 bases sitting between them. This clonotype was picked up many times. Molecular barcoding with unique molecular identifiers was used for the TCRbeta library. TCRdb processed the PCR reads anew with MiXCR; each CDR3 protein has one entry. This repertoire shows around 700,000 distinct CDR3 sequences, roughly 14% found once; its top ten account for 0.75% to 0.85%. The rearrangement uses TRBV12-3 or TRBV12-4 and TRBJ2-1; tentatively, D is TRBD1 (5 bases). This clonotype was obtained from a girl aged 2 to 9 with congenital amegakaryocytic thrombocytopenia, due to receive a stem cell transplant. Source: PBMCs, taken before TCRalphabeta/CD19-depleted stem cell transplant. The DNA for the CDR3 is TGTGCCACCGGTCAACAGGATGAGCAGTTCTTC. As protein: CATGQQDEQFF.